These 11 T cell receptor beta chains were all obtained from the same sample, sequenced in a study of patients and donors after allogeneic stem cell transplantation. TCRdb re-called the RT-PCR reads through MiXCR, storing one row per CDR3 protein. Of some 880,000 distinct CDR3 sequences listed, about a sixth are singletons. The sample comprised blood, either unsorted or a sorted T cell fraction (not recorded which). The receptor set was obtained from a human donor who was either an allogeneic HSCT recipient or a stem cell or donor lymphocyte infusion donor (not recorded which). It is not recorded whose cells these are; they may come from a transplant donor.

This clonotype has more than one count but fewer than ten. The V call is TRBV20-1, the J call TRBJ2-7; TRBD1 matches at 9 bases. The germline V gene encodes CDR1 DFQATT and CDR2 SNEGSKA (reference sequence). The CDR3 consists of 15 residues. The ends lost 4 bases at V and 5 bases at J; junction bases unmatched: 12. The CDR3 sequence is CSAIQGAYKGDEQYF. CDR3 sequence (DNA): TGCAGTGCTATACAGGGGGCGTATAAAGGGGACGAGCAGTACTTC.

The V gene is TRBV7-9, the J gene TRBJ2-7; D is unclear. The CDR3 totals 14 residues. V was cut by 2 bases and J by 5 bases, with 13 bases left in between. CDR1 is SEHNR, CDR2 FQNEAQ, per germline (reference sequence). The CDR3 reads CASSLFRAGDEQYF. The CDR3 DNA reads TGTGCCAGCAGCTTATTTAGGGCAGGCGACGAGCAGTACTTC.

V usage is TRBV7-2 and J usage is TRBJ2-3, with 12 bases matching TRBD2. Per the germline V gene, CDR1 is SGHTA and CDR2 is FQGNSA. The CDR3 totals 16 residues. After removal of 4 bases from V and 8 bases from J, the junction contained 10 bases not matched to a gene. The CDR3: CASSYSLAGGGGTQYF. The CDR3 DNA follows: TGTGCCAGCAGCTATTCACTAGCGGGGGGCGGGGGTACGCAGTATTTT.

This clonotype came up many times. This chain joins TRBV5-1 and TRBJ1-1; 8 nucleotides match TRBD1. This CDR3 has 14 amino acids. Germline V gene lookup returns CDR1 SGHRS and CDR2 YFSETQ. With V trimmed by 4 bases and J by 1 base, 3 bases remained unmatched. DNA for the CDR3: TGCGCCAGCAGCCTTGGGACAGGGAACACTGAAGCTTTCTTT. Protein sequence: CASSLGTGNTEAFF. The variable domain in full, with the rest retrieved from reference TRBV5-1 and TRBJ1-1, is KAGVTQTPRYLIKTRGQQVTLSCSPISGHRSVSWYQQTPGQGLQFLFEYFSETQRNKGNFPGRFSGRQFSNSRSEMNVSTLELGDSALYLCASSLGTGNTEAFFGQGTRLTVV.

This clonotype was recorded a few times. The V and J genes are TRBV4-1 and TRBJ2-6; D possibly corresponds to TRBD1 (6 bases). Germline V gene sequence: CDR1 MGHRA, CDR2 YSYEKL. V was trimmed by 3 bases and J by 0 bases, leaving 9 bases between them. This CDR3 has 16 amino acids. The DNA for the CDR3 is TGCGCCAGCAGCCAGGGGGCAAGCTCTGGGGCCAACGTCCTGACTTTC. Its translation is CASSQGASSGANVLTF.

This clonotype has more than one count but fewer than ten. The chain links TRBV6-1 to TRBJ2-2; 16 bases match TRBD2. V gave up 6 bases and J gave up 1 base; unmatched junction bases: 8. Germline V gene lookup returns CDR1 MNHNS and CDR2 SASEGT. The CDR3 runs to 19 residues. CDR3 coding DNA: TGTGCCAGCAGGTCACCGGGACTAGCGGGGGGGTGGAACACCGGGGAGCTGTTTTTT. It specifies CASRSPGLAGGWNTGELFF.

This clonotype was detected a few times. The DNA of the CDR3 is TGTGCCAGCAGCGGGAGTAGCTCCTACAATGAGCAGTTCTTC. As protein: CASSGSSSYNEQFF. The rearrangement joins TRBV12-3 or TRBV12-4 to TRBJ2-1, with a possible D match to TRBD2 (6 bases). The V and J ends lost 6 bases and 0 bases respectively, with 9 bases between them. The CDR3 has 14 residues.

There are a few counts of this clonotype. V usage is TRBV9 and J usage is TRBJ2-7; D remains unclear. V was clipped by 0 bases and J by 1 base, with 5 bases between them. The CDR3 covers 13 residues. CDR1 SGDLS and CDR2 YYNGEE come from the germline V gene. CDR3 bases: TGTGCCAGCAGCGTAGCTGATTCCTACGAGCAGTACTTC. This gives the protein CASSVADSYEQYF.

A few counts support this clonotype. The chain carries TRBV24-1 and TRBJ2-3, with D perhaps matching TRBD2 (6 bases). The CDR3 spans 19 residues. Trimming left V 2 bases short and J 1 base short, with 21 bases between. Germline assignment: CDR1 KGHDR and CDR2 SFDVKD. CDR3: CATSDYPSGQGMGTDTQYF. The DNA for the CDR3 is TGTGCCACCAGTGATTATCCGAGCGGGCAGGGAATGGGCACAGATACGCAGTATTTT.

The table lists this clonotype with a few counts. The chain recombines TRBV3-1 with TRBJ2-4; maybe TRBD1 (5 bases). This CDR3 region has 15 residues. Germline assignment: CDR1 LGHDT and CDR2 YNNKEL (reference sequence). V gave up 2 bases and J gave up 0 bases, with 8 bases separating them. The CDR3 reads CASSQRQLAKNIQYF. DNA of the CDR3: TGTGCCAGCAGCCAAAGACAGCTAGCCAAAAACATTCAGTACTTC.

The rearrangement links TRBV20-1 to TRBJ2-1, with unresolved D. The CDR3 loop spans 17 amino acids. Deletions cut 2 bases from V and 10 bases from J, with 27 bases between. Germline V gene sequence: CDR1 DFQATT, CDR2 SNEGSKA (reference sequence). The CDR3 DNA reads TGCAGTGCTAGACCTCCAAACGCGAGGCATCTTTTTAAGGAGCAGTTCTTC. Its protein is CSARPPNARHLFKEQFF.